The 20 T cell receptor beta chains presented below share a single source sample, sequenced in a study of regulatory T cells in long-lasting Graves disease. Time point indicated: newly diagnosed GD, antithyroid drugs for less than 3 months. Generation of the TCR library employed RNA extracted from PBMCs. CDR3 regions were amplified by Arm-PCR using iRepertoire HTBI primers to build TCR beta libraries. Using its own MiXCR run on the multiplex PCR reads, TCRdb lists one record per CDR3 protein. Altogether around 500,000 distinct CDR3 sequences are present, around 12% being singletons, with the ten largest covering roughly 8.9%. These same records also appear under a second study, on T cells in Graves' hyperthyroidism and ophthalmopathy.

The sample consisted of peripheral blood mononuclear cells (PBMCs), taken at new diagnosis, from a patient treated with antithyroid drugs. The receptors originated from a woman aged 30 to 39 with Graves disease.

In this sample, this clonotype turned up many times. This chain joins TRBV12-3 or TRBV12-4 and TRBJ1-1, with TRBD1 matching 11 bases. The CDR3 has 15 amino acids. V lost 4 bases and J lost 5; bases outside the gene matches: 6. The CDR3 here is CASSSGQGAKTEAFF. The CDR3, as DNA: TGTGCCAGCAGTTCTGGACAGGGGGCGAAAACTGAAGCTTTCTTT.

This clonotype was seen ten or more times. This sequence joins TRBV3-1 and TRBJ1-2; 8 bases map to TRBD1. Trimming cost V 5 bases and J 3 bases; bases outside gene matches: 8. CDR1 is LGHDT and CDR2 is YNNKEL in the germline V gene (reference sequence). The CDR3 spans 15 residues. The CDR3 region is CASSNRGSGYYGYTF. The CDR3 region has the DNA TGTGCCAGCAGCAACAGGGGGAGCGGTTACTATGGCTACACCTTC. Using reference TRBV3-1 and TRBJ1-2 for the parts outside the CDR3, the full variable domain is DTAVSQTPKYLVTQMGNDKSIKCEQNLGHDTMYWYKQDSKKFLKIMFSYNNKELIINETVPNRFSPKSPDKAHLNLHINSLELGDSAVYFCASSNRGSGYYGYTFGSGTRLTVV.

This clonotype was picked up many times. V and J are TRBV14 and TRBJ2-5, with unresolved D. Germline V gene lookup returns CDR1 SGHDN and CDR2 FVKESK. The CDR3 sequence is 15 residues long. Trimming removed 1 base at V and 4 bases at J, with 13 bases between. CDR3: CASSQGAVSIETQYF. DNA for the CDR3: TGTGCCAGCAGCCAAGGGGCAGTATCGATAGAGACCCAGTACTTC.

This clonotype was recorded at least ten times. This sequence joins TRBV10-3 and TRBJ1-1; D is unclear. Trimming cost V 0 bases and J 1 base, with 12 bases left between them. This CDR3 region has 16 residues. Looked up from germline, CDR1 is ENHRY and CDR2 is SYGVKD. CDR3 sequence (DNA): TGTGCCATCAGTGAGTCAGGACGGCCACAGAACACTGAAGCTTTCTTT. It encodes CAISESGRPQNTEAFF.

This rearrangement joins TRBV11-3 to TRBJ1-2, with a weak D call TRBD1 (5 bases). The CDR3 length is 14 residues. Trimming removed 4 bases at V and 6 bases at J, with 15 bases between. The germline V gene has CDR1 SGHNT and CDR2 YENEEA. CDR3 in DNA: TGTGCCAGCAGCTACCAGGGCCTCGGGGATGGCTACACCTTC. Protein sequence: CASSYQGLGDGYTF.

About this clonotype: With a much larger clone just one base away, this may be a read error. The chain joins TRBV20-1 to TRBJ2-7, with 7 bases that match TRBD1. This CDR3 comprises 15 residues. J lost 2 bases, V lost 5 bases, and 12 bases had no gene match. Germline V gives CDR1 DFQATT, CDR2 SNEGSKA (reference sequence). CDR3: CSALLGTVLPYEQYF. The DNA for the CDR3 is TGCAGTGCTCTACTGGGGACAGTCCTCCCCTACGAGCAGTACTTC.

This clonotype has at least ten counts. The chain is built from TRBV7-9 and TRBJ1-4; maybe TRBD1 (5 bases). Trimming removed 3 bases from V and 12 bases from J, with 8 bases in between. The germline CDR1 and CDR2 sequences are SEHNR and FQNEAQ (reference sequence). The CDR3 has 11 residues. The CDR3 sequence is CASSFGGELFF. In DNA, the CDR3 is TGTGCCAGCAGCTTTGGAGGGGAACTGTTTTTT.

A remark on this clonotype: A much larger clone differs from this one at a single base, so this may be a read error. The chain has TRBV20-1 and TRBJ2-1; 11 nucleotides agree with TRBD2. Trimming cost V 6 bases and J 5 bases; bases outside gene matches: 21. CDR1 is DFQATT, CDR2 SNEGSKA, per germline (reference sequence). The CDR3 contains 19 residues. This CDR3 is CSALARGGLAGGADNEQFF. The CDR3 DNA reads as TGCAGTGCCCTTGCTAGGGGAGGCCTAGCGGGAGGTGCCGACAATGAGCAGTTCTTC.

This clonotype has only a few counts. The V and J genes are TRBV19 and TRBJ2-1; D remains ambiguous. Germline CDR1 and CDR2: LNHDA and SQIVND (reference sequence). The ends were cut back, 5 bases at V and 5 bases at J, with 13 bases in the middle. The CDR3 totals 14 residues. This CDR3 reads CASSDDPGHNEQFF. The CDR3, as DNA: TGTGCCAGTAGTGACGATCCTGGCCACAATGAGCAGTTCTTC.

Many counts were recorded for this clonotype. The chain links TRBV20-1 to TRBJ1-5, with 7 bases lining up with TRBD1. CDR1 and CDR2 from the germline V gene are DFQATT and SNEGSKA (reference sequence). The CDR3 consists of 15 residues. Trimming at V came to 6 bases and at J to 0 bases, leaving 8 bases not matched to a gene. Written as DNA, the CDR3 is TGCAGTGCGGAAGACAGGGCCTATAGCAATCAGCCCCAGCATTTT. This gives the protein CSAEDRAYSNQPQHF.

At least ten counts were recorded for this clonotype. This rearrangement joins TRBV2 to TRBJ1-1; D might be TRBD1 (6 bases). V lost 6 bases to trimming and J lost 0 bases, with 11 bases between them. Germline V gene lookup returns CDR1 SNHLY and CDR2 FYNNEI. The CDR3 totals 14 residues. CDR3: CASRGTYLNTEAFF. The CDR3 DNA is TGTGCCAGCAGGGGGACATATCTGAACACTGAAGCTTTCTTT. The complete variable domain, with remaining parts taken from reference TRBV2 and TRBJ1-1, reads EPEVTQTPSHQVTQMGQEVILRCVPISNHLYFYWYRQILGQKVEFLVSFYNNEISEKSEIFDDQFSVERPDGSNFTLKIRSTKLEDSAMYFCASRGTYLNTEAFFGQGTRLTVV.

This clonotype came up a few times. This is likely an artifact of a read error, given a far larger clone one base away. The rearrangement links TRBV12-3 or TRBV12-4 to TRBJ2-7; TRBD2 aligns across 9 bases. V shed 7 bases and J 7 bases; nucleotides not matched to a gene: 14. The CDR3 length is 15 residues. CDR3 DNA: TGTGCCAGCACCGGCGGGAGGGCCGTTTACAATGAGCAGTACTTC. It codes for CASTGGRAVYNEQYF.

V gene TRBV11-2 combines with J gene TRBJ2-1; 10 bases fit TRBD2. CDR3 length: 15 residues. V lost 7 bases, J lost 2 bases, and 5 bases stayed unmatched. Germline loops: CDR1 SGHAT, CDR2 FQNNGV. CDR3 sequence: CASTIAGGPYNEQFF. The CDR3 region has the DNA TGTGCCAGCACCATAGCGGGAGGCCCCTACAATGAGCAGTTCTTC.

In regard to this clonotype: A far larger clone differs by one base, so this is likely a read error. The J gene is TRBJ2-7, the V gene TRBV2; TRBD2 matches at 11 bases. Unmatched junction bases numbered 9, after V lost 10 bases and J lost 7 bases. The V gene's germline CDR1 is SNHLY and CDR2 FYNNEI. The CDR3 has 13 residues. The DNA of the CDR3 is TGTGCCACTTGGGGACTAGCGGACAATGAGCAGTACTTC. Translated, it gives CATWGLADNEQYF.

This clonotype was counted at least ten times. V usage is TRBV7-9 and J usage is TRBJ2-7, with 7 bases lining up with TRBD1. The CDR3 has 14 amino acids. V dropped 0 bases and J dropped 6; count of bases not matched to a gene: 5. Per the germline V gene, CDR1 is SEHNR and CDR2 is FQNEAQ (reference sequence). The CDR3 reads CASSLATGDVEQYF. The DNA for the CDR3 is TGTGCCAGCAGCTTAGCCACAGGGGATGTCGAGCAGTACTTC.

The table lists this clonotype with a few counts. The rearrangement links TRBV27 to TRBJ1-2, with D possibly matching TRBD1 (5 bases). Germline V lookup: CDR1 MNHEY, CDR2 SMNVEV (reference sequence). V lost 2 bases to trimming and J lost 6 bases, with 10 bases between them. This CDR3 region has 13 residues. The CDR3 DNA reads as TGTGCCAGCAGTTTACTCCAGGGCGATGGCTACACCTTC. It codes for CASSLLQGDGYTF.

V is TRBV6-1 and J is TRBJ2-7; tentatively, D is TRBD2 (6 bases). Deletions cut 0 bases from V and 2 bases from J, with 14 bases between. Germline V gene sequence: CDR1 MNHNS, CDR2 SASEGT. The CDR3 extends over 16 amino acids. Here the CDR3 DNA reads TGTGCCAGCAGTGAAGCGGGGGGAACAGTTACCTACGAGCAGTACTTC. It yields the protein CASSEAGGTVTYEQYF.

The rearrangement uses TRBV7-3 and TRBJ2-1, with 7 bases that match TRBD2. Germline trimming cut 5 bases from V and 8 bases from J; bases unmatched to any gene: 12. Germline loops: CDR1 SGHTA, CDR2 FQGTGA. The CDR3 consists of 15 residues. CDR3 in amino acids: CASSRLGREFDEQFF. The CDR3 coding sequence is TGTGCCAGCAGCCGCCTCGGGCGGGAGTTCGATGAGCAGTTCTTC.

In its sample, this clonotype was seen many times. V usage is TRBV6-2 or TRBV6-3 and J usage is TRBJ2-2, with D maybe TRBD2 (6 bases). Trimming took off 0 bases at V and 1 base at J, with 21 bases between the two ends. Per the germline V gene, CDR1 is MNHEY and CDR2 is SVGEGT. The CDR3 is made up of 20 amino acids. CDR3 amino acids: CASSYSSWNRAGRNTGELFF. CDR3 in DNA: TGTGCCAGCAGTTACTCGAGCTGGAATCGAGCCGGGAGGAACACCGGGGAGCTGTTTTTT.

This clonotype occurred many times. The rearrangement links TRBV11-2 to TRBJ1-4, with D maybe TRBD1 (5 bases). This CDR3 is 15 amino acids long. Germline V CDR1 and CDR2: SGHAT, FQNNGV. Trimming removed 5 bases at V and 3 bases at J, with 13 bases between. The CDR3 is CASSGRGVPNEKLFF. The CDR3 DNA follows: TGTGCCAGCAGCGGCCGGGGCGTCCCTAATGAAAAACTGTTTTTT.